This T cell receptor beta chain comes out of a study of blood T cell repertoires in COVID-19. Study-level background: T cells, B-cell-depleted T cells, or PBMCs supplied cDNA or gDNA.

The CDR3 contains 13 residues. The junction had 1 base not matched to a gene; V was cut back by 6 bases and J by 2 bases. This clone has more than one count but fewer than ten. Other nucleotide sequences from this sample produce the same CDR3. In the study's own analysis: Estimates of nucleated cell counts were drawn from the amplification of reference gene primers. The repertoire was sequenced with immunoSEQ multiplex PCR; TCRdb's copy has only in-frame clones and lacks some. The V and J calls and the clone size are those of that table, but D and trimming were determined from the DNA. The sample consists of roughly 220,000 clones, 70% to 85% of them appearing once.

The material sequenced was peripheral blood. The V and J genes are TRBV12-3 or TRBV12-4 and TRBJ2-7; TRBD1 matches 10 bases. This TCR derives from a woman aged 40 to 55 who had recovered from COVID-19. CDR3 loop: CASRGTGAYEQYF. The CDR3 DNA follows: TGTGCCAGCAGGGGGACAGGGGCCTACGAGCAGTACTTC.